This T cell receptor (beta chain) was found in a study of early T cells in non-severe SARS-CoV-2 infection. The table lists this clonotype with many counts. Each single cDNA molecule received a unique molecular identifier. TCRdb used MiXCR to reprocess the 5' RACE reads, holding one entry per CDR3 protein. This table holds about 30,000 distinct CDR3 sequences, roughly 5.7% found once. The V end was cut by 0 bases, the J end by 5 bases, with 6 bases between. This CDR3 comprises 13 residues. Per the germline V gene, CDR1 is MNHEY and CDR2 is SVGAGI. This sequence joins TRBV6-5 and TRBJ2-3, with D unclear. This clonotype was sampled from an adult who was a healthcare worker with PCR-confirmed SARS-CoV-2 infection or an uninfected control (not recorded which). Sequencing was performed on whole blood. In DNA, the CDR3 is TGTGCCAGCAGTTACTCCGGAAAAGATACGCAGTATTTT. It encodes CASSYSGKDTQYF.